The text below deals with one TCR beta chain. The antigen remains unidentified. TCRdb fed the RT-PCR reads into MiXCR, producing one record per CDR3 protein. Seen here are fewer than 4,000 distinct CDR3 sequences, 90% observed once, and the top ten hold around 1.8%. The V gene's germline CDR1 is PRHDT and CDR2 FYEKMQ (reference sequence). This CDR3 region has 15 residues. The V segment lost 11 bases and the J segment 3 bases; nucleotides outside the gene matches: 11. This sample is drawn from a study of yellow fever vaccine responses in identical twins. Study-level results: Reportedly, the T cell response mounted by twins to vaccine seemed partly convergent, partly personalized.

This specimen consisted of T cells from blood (PBMCs), unsorted or a sorted subset (not recorded which), obtained before or after yellow fever vaccination (not recorded which). This sequence originates from a woman younger than 30 who received the yellow fever vaccine. The genes are TRBV13 and TRBJ2-2; 8 bases map to TRBD1. CDR3 amino acids: CAGGQGPSDTGELFF. CDR3 sequence (DNA): TGTGCCGGCGGACAGGGCCCCTCGGACACCGGGGAGCTGTTTTTT.